This T cell receptor beta chain was recovered during a study of cytomegalovirus exposure and HLA in healthy donors. For the study at large: A later analysis reported the 120 validation repertoires used the same platform as the 550 to 800 first-cohort repertoires. Findings and caveats of the study: Within the 95 to 150 validation repertoires, first-cohort TCR clusters tended to co-occur, according to a later analysis.

The table came from immunoSEQ multiplex PCR; TCRdb's copy has only in-frame clones and leaves some out. The table has 82,000 or so clones, about 95% seen once. Germline V gives CDR1 KGHSH, CDR2 LQKENI. The length of the CDR3 is 13 residues. Trimming left V 6 bases short and J 5 bases short, with 14 bases between. This clone was seen once. As yet, its antigen is unknown. Material for sequencing was PBMCs. The chain is built from TRBV18 and TRBJ2-7; unclear D gene. The sequence came from a woman between 18 and 29 years old in good health and CMV-seronegative. CDR3 in amino acids: CASSGLRLNEQYF. CDR3 bases: TGTGCCAGCTCCGGGTTACGATTGAACGAGCAGTACTTC. Variable domain in full (rest from reference TRBV18 and TRBJ2-7): NAGVMQNPRHLVRRRGQEARLRCSPMKGHSHVYWYRQLPEEGLKFMVYLQKENIIDESGMPKERFSAEFPKEGPSILRIQQVVRGDSAAYFCASSGLRLNEQYFGPGTRLTVT.